These 12 T cell receptor beta chains originate from one sample sequenced in a study of T cells after posttransplantation cyclophosphamide. Some clones are missing from TCRdb's copy, which holds only in-frame ones; the method was immunoSEQ multiplex PCR. Among thousands of clones listed, roughly four fifths were seen once. Methotrexate plus calcineurin inhibitor accompanied controls' myeloablative marrow transplants; sampling was 1 year later. Sequences were derived from PBMCs, sampled after an allogeneic stem cell transplant with a calcineurin inhibitor and methotrexate. These receptors were taken from a male patient aged 40-50 years who received an allogeneic stem cell transplant from an unrelated donor, was CMV-positive, and had chronic GVHD only. Some T cells here may be from the graft donor.

This chain joins TRBV29-1 and TRBJ2-5; D is uncertain. CDR1 SQVTM and CDR2 ANQGSEA come from the germline V gene. Trimming took off 6 bases at V and 1 base at J, with 12 bases between the two ends. The CDR3 loop spans 13 amino acids. The CDR3 nucleotides read TGCAGCGTGGAAACTGACACCCAAGAGACCCAGTACTTC. Its translation: CSVETDTQETQYF.

This chain uses TRBV29-1 with TRBJ2-7, with D tentatively TRBD2 (5 bases). Trimming took 6 bases from V and 0 from J, leaving 12 bases between them. This CDR3 has 13 residues. CDR1 and CDR2 (germline): SQVTM, ANQGSEA. CDR3 DNA sequence: TGCAGCGTCTTTCCGGGAAGCTCCTACGAGCAGTACTTC. The encoded protein is CSVFPGSSYEQYF.

CDR3 bases: TGTGCCAGCAGCCTCACCGGACAGGGTTTCTCTGTGAACACTGAAGCTTTCTTT. Translating gives CASSLTGQGFSVNTEAFF. The V call is TRBV4-2, the J call TRBJ1-1; 8 nucleotides align to TRBD1. The germline V gene has CDR1 LGHNA and CDR2 YNFKEQ. Germline trimming cut 4 bases from V and 0 bases from J; bases unmatched to any gene: 13. The CDR3 length is 18 residues.

The chain couples TRBV11-3 to TRBJ2-5, with TRBD1 matching 8 bases. CDR1 is SGHNT and CDR2 is YENEEA in the germline V gene. There are 15 residues in the CDR3. The V segment lost 1 base and the J segment 4 bases; nucleotides outside the gene matches: 5. The CDR3 DNA follows: TGTGCCAGCAGCTTAGGACAGGGGAAGAGAGAGACCCAGTACTTC. Residues: CASSLGQGKRETQYF.

In its sample, this clone ranks as medium-sized (0.01 to 0.1%). J is TRBJ2-3 and V is TRBV9; 9 positions match TRBD2. Germline V gene lookup returns CDR1 SGDLS and CDR2 YYNGEE. The trim removed 2 bases at V and 6 bases at J, leaving 7 bases unmatched. This CDR3 has 15 residues. The CDR3 region is CASSVGGGAVDTQYF. In nucleotides, the CDR3 is TGTGCCAGCAGCGTGGGCGGGGGGGCCGTTGATACGCAGTATTTT.

The sample holds one count of this clone. V is TRBV19 and J is TRBJ1-2; D may be TRBD1 (5 bases). In germline, CDR1 is LNHDA, CDR2 SQIVND (reference sequence). Trimming took off 7 bases at V and 6 bases at J, with 21 bases between the two ends. The CDR3 loop spans 15 amino acids. As DNA, the CDR3 is TGTGCCAGTACCCCCGCCCGGGGGACTCTAAATGGCTACACCTTC. This sequence encodes CASTPARGTLNGYTF.

The chain combines TRBV7-9 with TRBJ1-2, with 10 bases matching TRBD1. This CDR3 has 15 residues. Germline CDR1 and CDR2: SEHNR and FQNEAQ (reference sequence). With 10 bases clipped from V and 5 bases from J, the junction kept 13 bases outside the gene matches. CDR3 bases: TGTGCCAACCGGGGGGACAGGGGCCGTAATTATGGCTACACCTTC. It is translated as CANRGDRGRNYGYTF.

The chain uses TRBV23-1 and TRBJ2-5; 12 nucleotides line up with TRBD2. TRBV23-1 is known as an ORF, though its function is uncertain. The CDR3 loop spans 19 amino acids. Trimming cost V 4 bases and J 1 base; bases outside gene matches: 13. CDR3 loop: CASSRRPGTSGSGQETQYF. DNA for the CDR3: TGCGCCAGCAGTCGTCGACCCGGGACTAGCGGGTCAGGCCAAGAGACCCAGTACTTC.

J is TRBJ1-1 and V is TRBV5-6, with a tentative D call TRBD1 (6 bases). The germline gives CDR1 SGHDT, CDR2 YYEEEE. V gave up 4 bases and J gave up 8 bases, with 18 bases separating them. The CDR3 is 14 residues long. In nucleotides, the CDR3 is TGTGCCAGCAGCCGATCCGTGACAGGAATGGAAGCTTTCTTT. Its protein is CASSRSVTGMEAFF. Supplemented by reference TRBV5-6 and TRBJ1-1, the full variable domain reads DAGVTQSPTHLIKTRGQQVTLRCSPKSGHDTVSWYQQALGQGPQFIFQYYEEEERQRGNFPDRFSGHQFPNYSSELNVNALLLGDSALYLCASSRSVTGMEAFFGQGTRLTVV.

This clone was seen only once. DNA of the CDR3: TGTGCCAGCTCACCACCGACAGTCTACGAGCAGTACTTC. This translates into CASSPPTVYEQYF. The gene calls are TRBV18 and TRBJ2-5; TRBD1 might be the D (5 bases). Gene TRBJ2-7 matches the end of the DNA better, so the J call may be wrong. The germline V gene encodes CDR1 KGHSH and CDR2 LQKENI. The CDR3 loop spans 13 amino acids.

This rearrangement joins TRBV5-4 to TRBJ1-2; D perhaps matches TRBD1 (6 bases). The germline V gene has CDR1 SGHNT and CDR2 YYREEE (reference sequence). This CDR3 is 13 amino acids long. V gave up 4 bases and J gave up 2 bases, with 9 bases separating them. The CDR3 region is CASSLDRNYGYTF. In DNA, the CDR3 is TGTGCCAGCAGCCTCGACAGGAACTATGGCTACACCTTC.

CDR3 amino acids: CASSPTSWGELFF. In nucleotides, the CDR3 is TGTGCCAGCAGTCCGACTTCGTGGGGGGAGCTGTTTTTT. V is TRBV6-5 and J is TRBJ2-2; D is unclear. The germline CDR1 and CDR2 sequences are MNHEY and SVGAGI. V lost 5 bases to trimming and J lost 8 bases, with 12 bases between them. The CDR3 sequence is 13 residues long.